The clone carrying this T cell receptor beta chain came up a few times. Antigen specificity is unknown. The germline gene is not matched at one end of the junction; a read error may be the cause. The sample comes from a study of blood T cells in healthy people across ages. General study findings and limits: Unsorted PBMC input precluded a conclusive naive versus antigen-experienced comparison.

Aged roughly 6 to 95, donors were systemically healthy Caucasians from Russia. A second about 7 to 11 cycle PCR used barcoded and J-beta primers. Each cDNA molecule was tagged by a template-switch adaptor that had 12 random nucleotides. Using its own MiXCR run on the 5' RACE reads, TCRdb lists one record per CDR3 protein. The data contain over 600,000 distinct CDR3 sequences, about 21% of them singletons. The material sequenced was blood. This receptor was obtained from a man aged 65 to 85 in good health.

CDR3: CASIIQAQSFEQYF. The CDR3 region has the DNA TGTGCCAGCATTATCCAGGCCCAGTCCTTCGAGCAGTACTTC. This rearrangement joins TRBV2 to TRBJ2-7; D gene ambiguous. The germline CDR1 and CDR2 sequences are SNHLY and FYNNEI. The CDR3 length is 14 residues.